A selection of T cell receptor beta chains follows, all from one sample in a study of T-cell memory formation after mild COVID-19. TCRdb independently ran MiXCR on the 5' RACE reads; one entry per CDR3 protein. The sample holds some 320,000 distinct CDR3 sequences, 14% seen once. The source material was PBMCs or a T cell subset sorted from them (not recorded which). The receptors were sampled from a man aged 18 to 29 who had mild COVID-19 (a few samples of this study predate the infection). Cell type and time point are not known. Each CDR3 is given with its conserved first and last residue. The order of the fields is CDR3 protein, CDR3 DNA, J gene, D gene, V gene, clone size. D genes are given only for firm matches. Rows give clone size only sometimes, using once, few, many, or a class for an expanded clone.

CDR3: CSALREGLGYTF
DNA: TGCAGTGCCCTCCGGGAGGGGCTGGGCTACACCTTC
J: TRBJ1-2
D: .
V: TRBV20-1
size: few

CDR3: CSAPGQKTNQPQHF
DNA: TGCAGTGCCCCGGGACAGAAAACAAATCAGCCCCAGCATTTT
J: TRBJ1-5
D: TRBD1
V: TRBV20-1
size: .

CDR3: CATSAGPWGSYEQYF
DNA: TGTGCCACCAGCGCGGGACCGTGGGGTTCCTACGAGCAGTACTTC
J: TRBJ2-7
D: .
V: TRBV2
size: .

CDR3: CASSQRQVTNYGYTF
DNA: TGCGCCAGCAGCCAACGACAGGTGACTAACTATGGCTACACCTTC
J: TRBJ1-2
D: .
V: TRBV4-1
size: few

CDR3: CASSLEGHGELFF
DNA: TGCGCCAGCAGCTTGGAAGGGCACGGGGAGCTGTTTTTT
J: TRBJ2-2
D: .
V: TRBV5-1
size: few

CDR3: CASSIPQAQGSLWPQHF
DNA: TGTGCCAGTAGTATACCCCAGGCGCAGGGGAGCCTGTGGCCCCAGCATTTT
J: TRBJ1-5
D: .
V: TRBV19
size: few

CDR3: CASSLRQGAEAFF
DNA: TGTGCCAGCAGTCTTAGACAGGGCGCTGAAGCTTTCTTT
J: TRBJ1-1
D: TRBD1
V: TRBV6-5
size: .

CDR3: CAISERQGMDGYTF
DNA: TGTGCCATCAGTGAGAGACAGGGAATGGATGGCTACACCTTC
J: TRBJ1-2
D: TRBD1
V: TRBV10-3
size: .

CDR3: CASSQEGRPRQAFF
DNA: TGCGCCAGCAGCCAAGAAGGAAGGCCGAGGCAAGCTTTCTTT
J: TRBJ1-1
D: .
V: TRBV4-3
size: .

CDR3: CASSLERGVGEKLFF
DNA: TGCGCCAGCAGCCTAGAGCGGGGTGTTGGAGAAAAACTGTTTTTT
J: TRBJ1-4
D: .
V: TRBV5-1
size: .

CDR3: CASSLAPSINEQFF
DNA: TGTGCCAGCAGCTTAGCGCCCAGTATCAATGAGCAGTTCTTC
J: TRBJ2-1
D: .
V: TRBV7-8
size: few

CDR3: CASSLWGSPLHF
DNA: TGTGCCAGCAGTTTATGGGGGTCACCCCTCCACTTT
J: TRBJ1-6
D: .
V: TRBV12-3/TRBV12-4
size: .

CDR3: CASLPVGIPTDTQYF
DNA: TGTGCCAGCCTACCGGTTGGAATCCCGACAGATACGCAGTATTTT
J: TRBJ2-3
D: .
V: TRBV27
size: few

CDR3: CASSLRGQPYSPLHF
DNA: TGTGCCAGCAGTTTGAGGGGACAGCCGTATTCACCCCTCCACTTT
J: TRBJ1-6
D: TRBD1
V: TRBV12-3/TRBV12-4
size: .

CDR3: CASSMRLTPADEQFF
DNA: TGTGCCAGCAGTATGAGACTTACCCCGGCGGATGAGCAGTTCTTC
J: TRBJ2-1
D: .
V: TRBV25-1
size: many

CDR3: CRTGTKNIQYF
DNA: TGCAGAACCGGGACAAAAAACATTCAGTACTTC
J: TRBJ2-4
D: .
V: TRBV20-1
size: .

CDR3: CASSQDEGVETEAFF
DNA: TGCGCCAGCAGCCAAGATGAAGGGGTAGAAACTGAAGCTTTCTTT
J: TRBJ1-1
D: .
V: TRBV4-3
size: few

CDR3: CATSDGGTVRIPGELFF
DNA: TGTGCCACCAGTGATGGGGGGACAGTTAGGATCCCCGGGGAGCTGTTTTTT
J: TRBJ2-2
D: .
V: TRBV24-1
size: few

CDR3: CASSTSLRNQPQHF
DNA: TGTGCCAGCAGTACCAGTTTGCGTAATCAGCCCCAGCATTTT
J: TRBJ1-5
D: .
V: TRBV12-3/TRBV12-4
size: .

CDR3: CASSQRTWQGIPNTEAFF
DNA: TGCGCCAGCAGCCAAAGAACATGGCAGGGGATACCGAACACTGAAGCTTTCTTT
J: TRBJ1-1
D: .
V: TRBV4-1
size: .

CDR3: CASSLDHQRNTIYF
DNA: TGTGCCAGCAGCTTAGACCACCAGCGAAACACCATATATTTT
J: TRBJ1-3
D: .
V: TRBV7-2
size: .

CDR3: CASSPSKGGGTDTQYF
DNA: TGTGCCAGCAGCCCGTCCAAAGGGGGCGGCACAGATACGCAGTATTTT
J: TRBJ2-3
D: TRBD1
V: TRBV3-1
size: few

CDR3: CASSPGTSGGTGELFF
DNA: TGTGCCAGCAGCCCAGGGACTAGCGGTGGCACCGGGGAGCTGTTTTTT
J: TRBJ2-2
D: TRBD2
V: TRBV6-5
size: .